A selection of T cell receptor beta chains follows, all from one sample in a study of immune cell composition in non-small cell lung cancer. This table comes from immunoSEQ multiplex PCR, and its TCRdb copy is limited to in-frame clones, with some not included. This table has approximately 11,000 clones, roughly 60% appearing once. Sequenced sample: lung tumor tissue. The receptor set was obtained from a human donor with non-small cell lung cancer. CDR3s include the opening cysteine and the closing phenylalanine or tryptophan. Each record gives: clone size, D gene, J gene, V gene, CDR3 length, CDR3 protein, CDR3 DNA. D genes are given only for firm matches. Some rows have no size entry. The others give once, few or many, or a class for an expanded clone.

few . TRBJ1-2 TRBV18 13 CASSTDSNYGYTF TGTGCCAGCTCAACTGACAGTAACTATGGCTACACCTTC
few TRBD1 TRBJ2-7 TRBV6-4 15 CASSDPGQGAYEQYF TGTGCCAGCAGTGACCCGGGACAGGGAGCCTACGAGCAGTACTTC
. TRBD1 TRBJ2-7 TRBV5-1 15 CASSFSQGAGYEQYF TGCGCCAGCAGCTTCAGTCAGGGGGCAGGCTACGAGCAGTACTTC
. TRBD2 TRBJ2-1 TRBV6-5 15 CASRSGIGSYNEQFF TGTGCCAGCAGGAGCGGGATAGGGTCCTACAATGAGCAGTTCTTC
. . TRBJ1-5 TRBV28 17 CASSLPTAGASNQPQHF TGTGCCAGCAGTTTACCTACGGCGGGGGCGAGCAATCAGCCCCAGCATTTT
. TRBD1 TRBJ2-7 TRBV5-5 14 CASSPRDRRPEQYF TGTGCCAGCAGCCCCCGGGACAGGAGACCCGAGCAGTACTTC
few . TRBJ2-5 TRBV7-2 14 CASSPEVNQETQYF TGTGCCAGCAGCCCAGAGGTCAACCAAGAGACCCAGTACTTC
. . TRBJ2-3 TRBV6-6 11 CASRTRDTQYF TGTGCCAGCAGAACCCGGGATACGCAGTATTTT
few . TRBJ1-2 TRBV7-6 15 CASSTLRVGLYGYTF TGTGCCAGCAGCACACTCAGGGTGGGGCTCTATGGCTACACCTTC
once TRBD2 TRBJ2-1 TRBV11-1 16 CASSLWTSGRGNEQFF TGTGCCAGCAGCCTGTGGACTAGCGGGAGAGGGAATGAGCAGTTCTTC
few TRBD2 TRBJ2-5 TRBV18 15 CASSLALAGEETQYF TGTGCCAGCTCTCTGGCCTTAGCGGGAGAAGAGACCCAGTACTTC
. TRBD2 TRBJ2-7 TRBV6-1 11 CASGTNYEQYF TGTGCCAGCGGGACTAATTACGAGCAGTACTTC
. . TRBJ1-1 TRBV7-2 15 CASSFGSGLVTEAFF TGTGCCAGCAGCTTTGGCAGTGGTCTGGTCACTGAAGCTTTCTTT
few TRBD1 TRBJ2-1 TRBV7-9 14 CASSWRSGGNEQFF TGTGCCAGCAGCTGGAGGTCAGGGGGCAATGAGCAGTTCTTC
. . TRBJ1-2 TRBV28 14 CASSFPGLGYGYTF TGTGCCAGCAGTTTCCCGGGGTTAGGCTATGGCTACACCTTC
. TRBD2 TRBJ2-3 TRBV9 17 CASSVEAGSSGTDTQYF TGTGCCAGCAGCGTAGAAGCGGGAAGTTCTGGCACAGATACGCAGTATTTT
. . TRBJ1-1 TRBV27 13 CASSLSRDTEAFF TGTGCCAGCAGTTTATCGCGGGACACTGAAGCTTTCTTT
once . TRBJ2-1 TRBV4-3 15 CASSQDSGGRGRQFF TGCGCCAGCAGCCAAGACTCTGGGGGCCGTGGGCGTCAGTTCTTC
. . TRBJ2-2 TRBV14 15 CASSPFTKNTGELFF TGTGCCAGCAGCCCCTTTACTAAGAACACCGGGGAGCTGTTTTTT
. . TRBJ2-3 TRBV29-1 14 CSVERALASDTQYF TGCAGCGTCGAACGGGCCCTAGCCTCAGATACGCAGTATTTT
. TRBD2 TRBJ2-7 TRBV7-2 15 CASSLDGLAAYEQYF TGTGCCAGCAGCTTAGATGGGCTAGCGGCCTACGAGCAGTACTTC
few . TRBJ1-1 TRBV27 14 CASIKDRIGAEAFF TGTGCCAGCATCAAAGACAGGATTGGCGCTGAAGCTTTCTTT
. . TRBJ2-2 TRBV7-8 13 CASYGRETGELFF TGTGCCAGCTACGGTAGGGAGACCGGGGAGCTGTTTTTT
few . TRBJ2-3 TRBV9 14 CASSVRGSGDTQYF TGTGCCAGCAGCGTAAGAGGGAGCGGGGATACGCAGTATTTT
. . TRBJ2-7 TRBV4-2 14 CASSQDAASYEQYF TGTGCCAGCAGCCAAGACGCGGCCTCCTACGAGCAGTACTTC
few . TRBJ2-7 TRBV19 11 CASSISGEQYF TGTGCCAGTAGTATATCGGGCGAGCAGTACTTC
. TRBD1 TRBJ2-3 TRBV11-2 15 CASSQTGLQADTQYF TGTGCCAGCAGCCAGACAGGGCTACAAGCAGATACGCAGTATTTT
large . TRBJ2-1 TRBV29-1 11 CSVELYNEQFF TGCAGCGTGGAACTGTACAATGAGCAGTTCTTC
. . TRBJ2-1 TRBV13 13 CASSPRRHSEQFF TGTGCCAGCAGCCCACGGAGGCATTCTGAGCAGTTCTTC
. TRBD2 TRBJ2-7 TRBV4-3 20 CASSQDLGTSGRSSPYGQYF TGCGCCAGCAGCCAAGATCTTGGGACTAGCGGGAGATCGTCCCCCTACGGGCAGTACTTC
. TRBD1 TRBJ2-1 TRBV29-1 17 CSVEGGQGAQTYNEQFF TGCAGCGTTGAAGGTGGACAGGGGGCACAAACCTACAATGAGCAGTTCTTC
. TRBD2 TRBJ2-7 TRBV2 14 CASSASGISYEQYF TGTGCCAGCAGTGCCAGCGGGATTAGCTACGAGCAGTACTTC
. TRBD1 TRBJ2-3 TRBV10-3 14 CAITPGDSRDTQYF TGTGCCATCACCCCCGGGGACAGCAGAGATACGCAGTATTTT
. . TRBJ2-7 TRBV28 12 CASSPQSYEQYF TGTGCCAGCAGCCCACAGAGCTACGAGCAGTACTTC
. . TRBJ1-1 TRBV6-5 13 CASSYGQYTEAFF TGTGCCAGCAGTTACGGTCAGTACACTGAAGCTTTCTTT
. TRBD1 TRBJ2-6 TRBV28 17 CASSSRPGQSGANVLTF TGTGCCAGCAGTTCGCGGCCGGGACAGTCTGGGGCCAACGTCCTGACTTTC
. . TRBJ1-2 TRBV5-1 15 CASSRDWGGDYGYTF TGCGCCAGCAGTCGCGACTGGGGGGGCGACTATGGCTACACCTTC